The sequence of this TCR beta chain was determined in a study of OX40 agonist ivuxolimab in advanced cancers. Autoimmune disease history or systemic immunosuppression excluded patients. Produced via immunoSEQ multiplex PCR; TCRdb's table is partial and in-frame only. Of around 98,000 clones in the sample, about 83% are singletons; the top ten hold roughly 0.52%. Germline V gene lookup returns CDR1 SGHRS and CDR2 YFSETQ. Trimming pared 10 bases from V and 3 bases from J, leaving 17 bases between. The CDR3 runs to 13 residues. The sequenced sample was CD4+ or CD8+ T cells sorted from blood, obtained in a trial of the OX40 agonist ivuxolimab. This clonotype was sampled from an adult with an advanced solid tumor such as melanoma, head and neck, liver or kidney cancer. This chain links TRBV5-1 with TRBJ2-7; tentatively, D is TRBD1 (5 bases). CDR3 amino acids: CAPRAGPDYEQYF. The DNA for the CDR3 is TGCGCCCCCAGGGCCGGTCCGGACTACGAGCAGTACTTC.